These 17 T cell receptor beta chains share one sample of origin, sequenced in a study of T cell responses to AZD1222 COVID-19 vaccine. Sequencing used immunoSEQ multiplex PCR; TCRdb keeps in-frame clones, though not all of them. This sample has some 140,000 clones; about 87% occur once, and the top ten carry under 2.5%. Specimen: peripheral blood, collected on day 0 of AZD1222 vaccination. The receptors stem from an adult in good health.

The rearrangement links TRBV27 to TRBJ1-2, with D unclear. CDR1 and CDR2 (germline): MNHEY, SMNVEV (reference sequence). The CDR3 covers 16 residues. The germline V and J ends were trimmed by 6 bases and 4 bases, with 21 bases remaining between them. DNA of the CDR3: TGTGCCAGCAGGGTACAAAGTTTACTTGGGATCTATGGCTACACCTTC. Amino acid sequence: CASRVQSLLGIYGYTF.

The chain links TRBV29-1 to TRBJ1-4, with TRBD1 matching over 8 bases. CDR1 and CDR2 (germline): SQVTM, ANQGSEA. Trimming removed 6 bases from V and 8 bases from J; junction bases left unmatched: 11. This CDR3 is built from 14 residues. This CDR3 is CSVADRVSREKLFF. The CDR3 DNA follows: TGCAGCGTGGCGGACAGGGTGTCTCGGGAAAAACTGTTTTTT.

The V call is TRBV7-8, the J call TRBJ1-2, with D perhaps matching TRBD1 (5 bases). This CDR3 contains 15 residues. CDR1 is SGHVS, CDR2 FQNEAQ, per germline. The V end was cut by 4 bases, the J end by 0 bases, with 12 bases between. In nucleotides, the CDR3 is TGTGCCAGCAGCTCCGGACATCAAGCTAACTATGGCTACACCTTC. Amino acids: CASSSGHQANYGYTF.

This chain joins TRBV7-9 and TRBJ1-4; weak D call: TRBD1 (6 bases). Trimming removed 7 bases from V and 4 bases from J, with 10 bases in between. CDR1 SEHNR and CDR2 FQNEAQ come from the germline V gene (reference sequence). The CDR3 contains 13 residues. CDR3 residues: CASTDRINEKLFF. The CDR3 coding sequence is TGTGCCAGCACCGACAGGATTAATGAAAAACTGTTTTTT.

This chain joins TRBV6-5 and TRBJ1-2; 7 nucleotides match TRBD1. V lost 8 bases, J lost 1 base, and 10 bases stayed unmatched. The germline V gene encodes CDR1 MNHEY and CDR2 SVGAGI. This CDR3 comprises 15 residues. The CDR3 region is CASRFSGQLNYGYTF. The CDR3 nucleotides are TGTGCCAGCCGCTTCTCGGGACAGCTTAACTATGGCTACACCTTC.

This clone came up once. The chain links TRBV2 to TRBJ1-2; 7 bases match TRBD1. Germline values: CDR1 SNHLY, CDR2 FYNNEI. The CDR3 sequence is 14 residues long. V lost 6 bases to trimming and J lost 6 bases; unmatched junction nucleotides: 10. The CDR3 spells CASRESGGSDGYTF. CDR3 nucleotide sequence: TGTGCCAGCAGGGAATCAGGGGGGAGTGATGGCTACACCTTC.

This sequence joins TRBV29-1 and TRBJ1-1; a possible D gene is TRBD1 (5 bases). This CDR3 region has 14 residues. CDR1 is SQVTM and CDR2 is ANQGSEA in the germline V gene. DNA for the CDR3: TGCAGTGTGTTGTTGGGGACGGTGAACACTGAAGCTTTCTTT. This sequence encodes CSVLLGTVNTEAFF.

The chain recombines TRBV28 with TRBJ2-7, with 8 bases identical to TRBD1. Trimming took 5 bases from V and 4 from J; bases not matched to a gene: 1. The CDR3 runs to 12 residues. The germline V gene encodes CDR1 MDHEN and CDR2 SYDVKM. The CDR3 spells CASSGTGYEQYF. The CDR3 DNA is TGTGCCAGCAGTGGGACAGGTTACGAGCAGTACTTC.

The rearrangement joins TRBV25-1 to TRBJ1-1; D uncertain. Germline values: CDR1 MGHDK, CDR2 SYGVNS. The CDR3 extends over 12 amino acids. Trimming took off 2 bases at V and 3 bases at J, with 4 bases between the two ends. CDR3 bases: TGTGCCAGCAGTGAACTCGACACTGAAGCTTTCTTT. Translation gives CASSELDTEAFF.

The V call is TRBV19, the J call TRBJ1-5; D possibly corresponds to TRBD1 (5 bases). CDR3 length: 16 amino acids. Trimming cost V 4 bases and J 3 bases, with 16 bases left between them. Germline V lookup: CDR1 LNHDA, CDR2 SQIVND (reference sequence). As DNA, the CDR3 is TGTGCCAGTAGTACTACCAGGGCCCTGTCCAATCAGCCCCAGCATTTT. Amino acid sequence: CASSTTRALSNQPQHF.

This chain links TRBV19 with TRBJ1-1; D is possibly TRBD1 (6 bases). The CDR3 length is 14 residues. Trimming removed 1 base at V and 2 bases at J, with 8 bases between. The germline CDR1 and CDR2 sequences are LNHDA and SQIVND (reference sequence). CDR3 nucleotide sequence: TGTGCCAGTAGTATAGTAGGGGGAAACACTGAAGCTTTCTTT. This codes for CASSIVGGNTEAFF.

The V call is TRBV15, the J call TRBJ1-2; D is uncertain. The CDR3 consists of 14 residues. From germline, CDR1 is LNHNV and CDR2 YYDKDF (reference sequence). V lost 1 base and J lost 4, with 10 bases in between. The CDR3 spells CATSRGQNTYGYTF. The DNA for the CDR3 is TGTGCCACCAGCAGAGGACAAAACACCTATGGCTACACCTTC.

V gene TRBV5-6 combines with J gene TRBJ1-3; D is perhaps TRBD1 (5 bases). The CDR3 extends over 14 amino acids. V was pared by 0 bases and J by 5 bases, with 9 bases between. The germline V gene has CDR1 SGHDT and CDR2 YYEEEE. DNA of the CDR3: TGTGCCAGCAGCTTGGGGGTGGACAGAAACACCATATATTTT. Protein sequence: CASSLGVDRNTIYF.

This chain connects TRBV7-3 to TRBJ2-1; D tentatively fits TRBD1 or TRBD2 (5 bases each). The V and J ends lost 5 bases and 7 bases respectively, with 18 bases between them. Germline CDR1 is SGHTA and CDR2 is FQGTGA. This CDR3 is 15 amino acids long. The CDR3 DNA follows: TGTGCCAGCAGCCGTACCGGGGCGCTAGGGAATGAGCAGTTCTTC. Its protein is CASSRTGALGNEQFF.

The V gene is TRBV10-3, the J gene TRBJ1-5; TRBD1 is a possible D gene (5 bases). CDR3 length equals 14 residues. The V and J ends lost 4 bases and 3 bases respectively, with 10 bases between them. Germline CDR1 ENHRY, CDR2 SYGVKD. The CDR3 DNA reads TGTGCCATCAGTGGTATCGGGGCCAATCAGCCCCAGCATTTT. Its translation is CAISGIGANQPQHF.

This sequence joins TRBV4-2 and TRBJ1-5; the D gene is possibly TRBD1 (6 bases). The CDR3 runs to 17 residues. The germline V gene encodes CDR1 LGHNA and CDR2 YNFKEQ. Trimming removed 2 bases from V and 3 bases from J, with 17 bases in between. The CDR3 region has the DNA TGTGCCAGCAGCCAAAAAACGTCAGGGGTTTCCAATCAGCCCCAGCATTTT. Its translation: CASSQKTSGVSNQPQHF.

This clone appeared a few times. The chain joins TRBV2 to TRBJ1-1; D is possibly TRBD1 (6 bases). The CDR3 runs 15 residues. Germline V CDR1 and CDR2: SNHLY, FYNNEI. Deletions cut 4 bases from V and 0 bases from J, with 12 bases between. CDR3 residues: CASSVRGAVNTEAFF. CDR3 DNA: TGTGCCAGCAGTGTACGGGGGGCTGTGAACACTGAAGCTTTCTTT.